Listed below are T cell receptor beta chains from one sample, sequenced in a study of T cell responses to AZD1222 COVID-19 vaccine. The protocol was immunoSEQ multiplex PCR, while the TCRdb copy is restricted to in-frame clones and leaves out a portion. The sample holds approximately 84,000 clones; 83% are singletons and the top ten take roughly 1.3%. The input for sequencing was peripheral blood, taken 28 days after the second AZD1222 dose. These receptors were taken from an adult who received the AZD1222 COVID-19 vaccine. CDR3s include the opening cysteine and the closing phenylalanine or tryptophan. The order of the fields is D gene, clone size, V gene, J gene, CDR3 protein, CDR3 DNA. The D gene is left open where the match is weak. The size entry is marked missing in some rows and otherwise reads once, few, many or a size class.

D gene: NA
clone size: NA
V gene: TRBV27
J gene: TRBJ2-1
CDR3 protein: CASSLPYGSTGRLYNEQFF
CDR3 DNA: TGTGCCAGCAGTTTACCGTATGGATCCACGGGACGATTATACAATGAGCAGTTCTTC

D gene: TRBD2
clone size: NA
V gene: TRBV4-3
J gene: TRBJ2-7
CDR3 protein: CASSQGLKVAGVAYEQYF
CDR3 DNA: TGCGCCAGCAGCCAAGGCTTAAAGGTGGCGGGAGTAGCTTACGAGCAGTACTTC

D gene: NA
clone size: NA
V gene: TRBV20-1
J gene: TRBJ2-2
CDR3 protein: CSASGPRGTGELFF
CDR3 DNA: TGCAGTGCTAGTGGTCCCCGGGGGACCGGGGAGCTGTTTTTT

D gene: NA
clone size: NA
V gene: TRBV7-9
J gene: TRBJ1-5
CDR3 protein: CASSLEGNNQPQHF
CDR3 DNA: TGTGCCAGCAGCTTAGAAGGGAACAATCAGCCCCAGCATTTT

D gene: NA
clone size: NA
V gene: TRBV27
J gene: TRBJ2-7
CDR3 protein: CASRRRHLPTYEQYF
CDR3 DNA: TGTGCCAGCAGGCGACGACATCTCCCCACCTACGAGCAGTACTTC

D gene: TRBD2
clone size: NA
V gene: TRBV7-9
J gene: TRBJ2-3
CDR3 protein: CASSFPGGWTSGRNTQYF
CDR3 DNA: TGTGCCAGCAGCTTCCCGGGGGGTTGGACTAGCGGGAGAAATACGCAGTATTTT

D gene: TRBD1
clone size: few
V gene: TRBV6-2/TRBV6-3
J gene: TRBJ1-2
CDR3 protein: CASSDRGYGYTF
CDR3 DNA: TGTGCCAGCAGTGACAGGGGGTATGGCTACACCTTC

D gene: TRBD1
clone size: NA
V gene: TRBV18
J gene: TRBJ1-2
CDR3 protein: CASSRDRGQKESGYTF
CDR3 DNA: TGTGCCAGCTCCAGGGACAGGGGGCAGAAGGAGTCTGGCTACACCTTC

D gene: NA
clone size: NA
V gene: TRBV27
J gene: TRBJ2-3
CDR3 protein: CASSSGLGAQYF
CDR3 DNA: TGTGCCAGCAGTTCCGGACTTGGTGCGCAGTATTTT

D gene: TRBD1
clone size: NA
V gene: TRBV11-2
J gene: TRBJ1-1
CDR3 protein: CASSPRQGVSEAFF
CDR3 DNA: TGTGCCAGCAGCCCTAGACAGGGAGTCTCTGAAGCTTTCTTT

D gene: NA
clone size: NA
V gene: TRBV6-5
J gene: TRBJ2-5
CDR3 protein: CASSNGWQTKETQYF
CDR3 DNA: TGTGCCAGCAGCAATGGGTGGCAGACCAAAGAGACCCAGTACTTC

D gene: NA
clone size: NA
V gene: TRBV27
J gene: TRBJ1-6
CDR3 protein: CASSSRQGRSSPLHF
CDR3 DNA: TGTGCCAGCAGCTCACGTCAGGGGCGTTCTTCACCCCTCCACTTT

D gene: NA
clone size: NA
V gene: TRBV28
J gene: TRBJ2-7
CDR3 protein: CASSPPIYRRADSYEQYF
CDR3 DNA: TGTGCCAGCAGTCCCCCTATCTACAGGCGGGCAGACTCCTACGAGCAGTACTTC

D gene: TRBD1
clone size: NA
V gene: TRBV18
J gene: TRBJ1-5
CDR3 protein: CASSPSLAQGSQPQHF
CDR3 DNA: TGTGCCAGCTCACCGTCTTTGGCACAGGGGAGTCAGCCCCAGCATTTT

D gene: NA
clone size: NA
V gene: TRBV28
J gene: TRBJ2-1
CDR3 protein: CASLEFNNEQFF
CDR3 DNA: TGTGCCAGTCTGGAATTTAACAATGAGCAGTTCTTC

D gene: NA
clone size: NA
V gene: TRBV30
J gene: TRBJ2-1
CDR3 protein: CAWSIYRAAFF
CDR3 DNA: TGTGCCTGGAGTATATACAGGGCGGCGTTCTTC

D gene: NA
clone size: NA
V gene: TRBV9
J gene: TRBJ1-2
CDR3 protein: CASRAPGGNYGYTF
CDR3 DNA: TGTGCCAGCAGAGCCCCGGGAGGGAACTATGGCTACACCTTC

D gene: TRBD2
clone size: NA
V gene: TRBV6-2/TRBV6-3
J gene: TRBJ2-2
CDR3 protein: CASSYSLAGGNTGELFF
CDR3 DNA: TGTGCCAGCAGTTACAGCCTAGCGGGAGGTAACACCGGGGAGCTGTTTTTT

D gene: NA
clone size: few
V gene: TRBV2
J gene: TRBJ1-2
CDR3 protein: CASTGQATQVGYGYTF
CDR3 DNA: TGTGCCAGCACGGGGCAGGCGACTCAGGTGGGGTATGGCTACACCTTC

D gene: TRBD1
clone size: NA
V gene: TRBV18
J gene: TRBJ1-5
CDR3 protein: CASSPRQGDKPQHF
CDR3 DNA: TGTGCCAGCTCACCCCGACAGGGGGATAAGCCCCAGCATTTT

D gene: NA
clone size: few
V gene: TRBV2
J gene: TRBJ2-2
CDR3 protein: CASRLIDPGELFF
CDR3 DNA: TGTGCCAGCAGGCTTATAGACCCCGGGGAGCTGTTTTTT

D gene: TRBD1
clone size: NA
V gene: TRBV5-8
J gene: TRBJ2-1
CDR3 protein: CASSHQGQGGDEQFF
CDR3 DNA: TGTGCCAGCAGCCACCAGGGACAGGGAGGCGATGAGCAGTTCTTC

D gene: NA
clone size: NA
V gene: TRBV6-4
J gene: TRBJ2-2
CDR3 protein: CASSRHTGPNTGELFF
CDR3 DNA: TGTGCCAGCAGTAGACACACAGGGCCGAACACCGGGGAGCTGTTTTTT

D gene: TRBD1
clone size: NA
V gene: TRBV6-2/TRBV6-3
J gene: TRBJ1-2
CDR3 protein: CASSGQGLANYGYTF
CDR3 DNA: TGTGCCAGCAGTGGACAGGGATTAGCTAACTATGGCTACACCTTC

D gene: NA
clone size: once
V gene: TRBV21-1
J gene: TRBJ2-7
CDR3 protein: CASSKPSYEQYF
CDR3 DNA: TGTGCCAGCAGCAAACCCTCGTACGAGCAGTACTTC

D gene: NA
clone size: NA
V gene: TRBV6-5
J gene: TRBJ2-5
CDR3 protein: CASSKILETQYF
CDR3 DNA: TGTGCCAGCAGTAAAATCTTGGAGACCCAGTACTTC

D gene: NA
clone size: NA
V gene: TRBV30
J gene: TRBJ2-7
CDR3 protein: CAWSISSYEQYF
CDR3 DNA: TGTGCCTGGTCCATTAGCTCCTACGAGCAGTACTTC

D gene: NA
clone size: NA
V gene: TRBV5-1
J gene: TRBJ1-1
CDR3 protein: CASSLGRAVDTEAFF
CDR3 DNA: TGCGCCAGCAGCCTAGGACGGGCAGTGGACACTGAAGCTTTCTTT

D gene: NA
clone size: NA
V gene: TRBV15
J gene: TRBJ2-2
CDR3 protein: CATSSVTDGELFF
CDR3 DNA: TGTGCCACCAGCAGCGTCACTGATGGGGAGCTGTTTTTT

D gene: TRBD1
clone size: few
V gene: TRBV6-1
J gene: TRBJ1-2
CDR3 protein: CASSEVAGQNYGYTF
CDR3 DNA: TGTGCCAGCAGTGAAGTAGCGGGACAGAACTATGGCTACACCTTC

D gene: TRBD2
clone size: NA
V gene: TRBV15
J gene: TRBJ2-5
CDR3 protein: CATSRDRLAETQYF
CDR3 DNA: TGTGCCACCAGCAGAGATCGACTAGCGGAGACCCAGTACTTC

D gene: NA
clone size: NA
V gene: TRBV27
J gene: TRBJ2-7
CDR3 protein: CASSPTPGGTYEQYF
CDR3 DNA: TGTGCCAGCAGTCCCACCCCCGGTGGGACCTACGAGCAGTACTTC

D gene: TRBD1
clone size: NA
V gene: TRBV5-4
J gene: TRBJ1-1
CDR3 protein: CASSRRQGAREFTEAFF
CDR3 DNA: TGTGCCAGCAGCCGTCGACAGGGGGCGAGGGAGTTCACTGAAGCTTTCTTT

D gene: NA
clone size: NA
V gene: TRBV27
J gene: TRBJ1-5
CDR3 protein: CASSFSYRVGQPQHF
CDR3 DNA: TGTGCCAGCAGTTTTTCGTACAGGGTGGGTCAGCCCCAGCATTTT

D gene: NA
clone size: NA
V gene: TRBV4-3
J gene: TRBJ2-1
CDR3 protein: CASSQVGRYNEQFF
CDR3 DNA: TGCGCCAGCAGCCAAGTGGGGCGGTACAATGAGCAGTTCTTC

D gene: TRBD1
clone size: NA
V gene: TRBV2
J gene: TRBJ2-7
CDR3 protein: CASRTGAGGAFYEQYF
CDR3 DNA: TGTGCCAGCAGGACCGGGGCAGGGGGCGCGTTCTACGAGCAGTACTTC

D gene: NA
clone size: NA
V gene: TRBV20-1
J gene: TRBJ1-3
CDR3 protein: CSAGTGNTIYF
CDR3 DNA: TGCAGTGCTGGGACAGGAAACACCATATATTTT

D gene: NA
clone size: NA
V gene: TRBV11-3
J gene: TRBJ2-7
CDR3 protein: CASSFGTSEQYF
CDR3 DNA: TGTGCCAGCAGCTTTGGGACTTCTGAGCAGTACTTC

D gene: NA
clone size: NA
V gene: TRBV28
J gene: TRBJ2-5
CDR3 protein: CASSFGTGSLETQYF
CDR3 DNA: TGTGCCAGCAGTTTTGGAACAGGCAGTTTAGAGACCCAGTACTTC

D gene: NA
clone size: NA
V gene: TRBV30
J gene: TRBJ1-5
CDR3 protein: CAWSVAGNQPQHF
CDR3 DNA: TGTGCCTGGAGTGTAGCAGGGAATCAGCCCCAGCATTTT

D gene: NA
clone size: once
V gene: TRBV5-8
J gene: TRBJ2-7
CDR3 protein: CASSHRGGYEQYF
CDR3 DNA: TGTGCCAGCAGCCATAGGGGGGGGTACGAGCAGTACTTC